One and the same sample provided the 32 T cell receptor beta chains below, sequenced in a study of blood T cell repertoires in COVID-19. The protocol was immunoSEQ multiplex PCR, while the TCRdb copy is restricted to in-frame clones and leaves out a portion. The table lists more than 150,000 clones, roughly four fifths of them singletons, with approximately 9.9% in the top ten. Specimen: PBMCs or T cells enriched from blood (not recorded which). The receptors were gathered from a man aged 50-59 years who had recovered from COVID-19.

The chain combines TRBV25-1 with TRBJ2-7; 11 nucleotides align to TRBD1. Germline trimming cut 1 base from V and 4 bases from J; bases unmatched to any gene: 3. There are 15 residues in the CDR3. Per the germline V gene, CDR1 is MGHDK and CDR2 is SYGVNS. For the CDR3, the DNA is TGTGCCAGCAGTGAATTGGGGACAGGGGGGTACGAGCAGTACTTC. Its protein product is CASSELGTGGYEQYF.

The rearrangement joins TRBV7-2 to TRBJ1-4, with a tentative D call TRBD1 (5 bases). Per germline, CDR1 SGHTA and CDR2 FQGNSA. The ends were cut back, 1 base at V and 4 bases at J, with 10 bases in the middle. This CDR3 has 15 residues. The DNA for the CDR3 is TGTGCCAGCAGCTTAGAGGGCAGGGATAATGAAAAACTGTTTTTT. This encodes CASSLEGRDNEKLFF.

The chain has TRBV7-2 and TRBJ2-2; D is perhaps TRBD1 (5 bases). CDR1 and CDR2 from the germline V gene are SGHTA and FQGNSA. This CDR3 has 14 residues. The ends were cut back, 8 bases at V and 6 bases at J, with 16 bases in the middle. The CDR3 loop is CASSQITGSGELFF. The CDR3 DNA is TGTGCCAGCTCCCAGATAACAGGCTCCGGGGAGCTGTTTTTT. Based on the CDR3 plus reference TRBV7-2 and TRBJ2-2, the full variable domain is GAGVSQSPSNKVTEKGKDVELRCDPISGHTALYWYRQSLGQGLEFLIYFQGNSAPDKSGLPSDRFSAERTGGSVSTLTIQRTQQEDSAVYLCASSQITGSGELFFGEGSRLTVL.

The J gene is TRBJ1-5, the V gene TRBV19, with TRBD1 matching over 7 bases. This CDR3 contains 14 residues. Germline V gene data show CDR1 as LNHDA and CDR2 as SQIVND (reference sequence). Trimming took 7 bases from V and 7 from J; bases not matched to a gene: 10. CDR3 region: CASTGAGGMQPQHF. CDR3 nucleotide sequence: TGTGCCAGTACAGGGGCAGGGGGTATGCAGCCCCAGCATTTT.

In DNA, the CDR3 is TGTGCCAGCAGTGGACAGGGGCCAGATACGCAGTATTTT. Amino acid sequence: CASSGQGPDTQYF. The V and J genes are TRBV28 and TRBJ2-3, with 9 positions matching TRBD1. CDR3 length: 13 residues. The V and J ends lost 5 bases and 4 bases, in that order; junction bases with no gene match: 1. Germline V gene sequence: CDR1 MDHEN, CDR2 SYDVKM.

V gene TRBV25-1 combines with J gene TRBJ1-1; D is ambiguous. The V end lost 3 bases, the J end lost 1 base, and 12 bases lay between the germline ends. Germline V gene data show CDR1 as MGHDK and CDR2 as SYGVNS. CDR3 length: 15 residues. The CDR3 region is CASSEFRLGNTEAFF. CDR3 nucleotide sequence: TGTGCCAGCAGTGAGTTCAGACTAGGGAACACTGAAGCTTTCTTT.

The chain joins TRBV19 to TRBJ2-1; 13 bases line up with TRBD2. The CDR3 has 15 amino acids. With V trimmed by 5 bases and J by 4 bases, 2 bases remained unmatched. Germline V CDR1 and CDR2: LNHDA, SQIVND (reference sequence). CDR3 in amino acids: CASSRGLAGYNEQFF. Written as DNA, the CDR3 is TGTGCCAGTAGTCGGGGACTAGCGGGATACAATGAGCAGTTCTTC.

The CDR3 reads CASSGGTADSSYEQYF. The CDR3 DNA sequence: TGCGCCAGCAGTGGCGGGACGGCTGATTCTTCCTACGAGCAGTACTTC. J is TRBJ2-7 and V is TRBV10-1, with a possible D match to TRBD2 (6 bases). Germline CDR1 and CDR2: WNHNN and SYGVQD (reference sequence). Trimming shortened V by 4 bases and J by 1 base, and 17 bases separated the two germline ends. This CDR3 spans 16 amino acids.

This chain connects TRBV4-2 to TRBJ2-5; TRBD1 aligns across 8 bases. After removal of 1 base from V and 2 bases from J, the junction contained 3 bases not matched to a gene. The CDR3 contains 15 residues. Germline CDR1 reads LGHNA; CDR2 reads YNFKEQ. The CDR3 is CASSQADRVQETQYF. The CDR3 DNA reads TGTGCCAGCAGCCAAGCGGACAGGGTTCAAGAGACCCAGTACTTC.

For this clone: An end of the junction does not agree with germline; a read error may underlie this. V is TRBV7-7 and J is TRBJ1-1; D is uncertain. The CDR3 spans 15 residues. Germline-derived CDR1 and CDR2 are SSHAT and FNYEAQ (reference sequence). This chain's CDR3 is CASSPFLGGNTEAFF. CDR3 nucleotide sequence: TGTGCTAGCAGCCCTTTCCTAGGAGGGAACACTGAAGCTTTCTTT.

The rearrangement joins TRBV24-1 to TRBJ2-1, with D unresolved. Germline CDR1 is KGHDR and CDR2 is SFDVKD. Trimming stripped 3 bases from V and 2 bases from J, with 13 bases between. The CDR3 has 16 amino acids. CDR3 bases: TGTGCCACCAGTGATGCTAATGCGGCTGCCTACAATGAGCAGTTCTTC. Translated: CATSDANAAAYNEQFF.

The sample holds a few counts of this clone. This chain joins TRBV28 and TRBJ1-3, with D possibly matching TRBD1 (5 bases). Looked up from germline, CDR1 is MDHEN and CDR2 is SYDVKM. The CDR3 loop spans 17 amino acids. Trimming shortened V by 5 bases and J by 0 bases, and 17 bases separated the two germline ends. For the CDR3, the DNA is TGTGCCAGCAGTACTCAGGGTTGGGGTTACTCTGGAAACACCATATATTTT. Its protein product is CASSTQGWGYSGNTIYF.

The V and J genes are TRBV12-3 or TRBV12-4 and TRBJ1-1; D is unresolved. Trimming took 6 bases from V and 1 from J, leaving 9 bases between them. The CDR3 covers 13 residues. For the CDR3, the DNA is TGTGCCAGCAGCCAAGTCGGGAACACTGAAGCTTTCTTT. Encoded protein: CASSQVGNTEAFF.

This clone was detected a few times. In DNA form, the CDR3 reads TGTGCCAGTAGTATTATGGGGTCGACTAGCGGGGAGACCCAGTACTTC. Protein product: CASSIMGSTSGETQYF. J is TRBJ2-5 and V is TRBV19; 10 bases fit TRBD2. The CDR3 extends over 16 amino acids. The trim removed 3 bases at V and 5 bases at J, leaving 9 bases unmatched. CDR1 LNHDA and CDR2 SQIVND come from the germline V gene (reference sequence).

The V and J genes are TRBV28 and TRBJ1-5; D call uncertain. Germline loops: CDR1 MDHEN, CDR2 SYDVKM. Trimming left V 5 bases short and J 6 bases short, with 11 bases between. CDR3 size: 13 residues. The CDR3 is CASSGGLLQPQHF. The CDR3 nucleotides are TGTGCCAGCAGTGGCGGCCTCCTTCAGCCCCAGCATTTT.

This clone appeared once. The chain joins TRBV7-9 to TRBJ2-7, with 8 bases identical to TRBD1. With V trimmed by 2 bases and J by 2 bases, 5 bases remained unmatched. Germline CDR1 is SEHNR and CDR2 is FQNEAQ (reference sequence). The CDR3 is 15 amino acids. The CDR3 is CASSLMTGEAYEQYF. The CDR3 nucleotides read TGTGCCAGCAGCTTAATGACAGGGGAGGCCTACGAGCAGTACTTC.

The V and J genes are TRBV28 and TRBJ2-3, with 10 bases matching TRBD1. V dropped 5 bases and J dropped 2; count of bases not matched to a gene: 7. Looked up from germline, CDR1 is MDHEN and CDR2 is SYDVKM. This CDR3 contains 16 residues. The CDR3 nucleotides are TGTGCCAGCAGTGGGAGGGACAGGGGATCCACAGATACGCAGTATTTT. Translating gives CASSGRDRGSTDTQYF.

V usage is TRBV11-2 and J usage is TRBJ2-7; 7 bases map to TRBD2. The CDR3 covers 16 residues. Germline trimming cut 5 bases from V and 1 base from J; bases unmatched to any gene: 11. Looked up from germline, CDR1 is SGHAT and CDR2 is FQNNGV. CDR3 loop: CASSALGGSGSYEQYF. Here the CDR3 DNA reads TGTGCCAGCAGCGCCCTGGGGGGGAGTGGTTCCTACGAGCAGTACTTC.

The chain is built from TRBV4-2 and TRBJ2-5; 8 nucleotides align to TRBD1. CDR1 and CDR2 from the germline V gene are LGHNA and YNFKEQ. The length of the CDR3 is 16 residues. The ends lost 0 bases at V and 5 bases at J; junction bases unmatched: 8. Here the CDR3 DNA reads TGTGCCAGCAGCCAAGAAGGCAGGGGGCAGGGGGAGACCCAGTACTTC. Translation gives CASSQEGRGQGETQYF.

This clone was found once. This chain links TRBV5-1 with TRBJ2-5; 7 bases map to TRBD2. There are 15 residues in the CDR3. The V gene's germline CDR1 is SGHRS and CDR2 YFSETQ. V lost 0 bases to trimming and J lost 3 bases; unmatched junction nucleotides: 5. Here the CDR3 DNA reads TGCGCCAGCAGCTTGGATATGGGGGGGAAAGAGACCCAGTACTTC. This encodes CASSLDMGGKETQYF.

The chain couples TRBV6-1 to TRBJ1-5; D might be TRBD1 (5 bases). Germline loops: CDR1 MNHNS, CDR2 SASEGT. Trimming removed 1 base at V and 3 bases at J, with 7 bases between. The CDR3 has 14 amino acids. CDR3: CASSEVRVNQPQHF. The DNA for the CDR3 is TGTGCCAGCAGTGAAGTCAGGGTCAATCAGCCCCAGCATTTT.

The chain is built from TRBV7-3 and TRBJ2-1, with 12 bases that match TRBD2. The CDR3 covers 15 residues. CDR1 is SGHTA and CDR2 is FQGTGA in the germline V gene. J was trimmed by 9 bases and V by 5 bases; bases with no gene match: 8. The chain's CDR3 is CASSPLAGGLGEQFF. CDR3 nucleotides: TGTGCCAGCAGCCCGCTAGCGGGAGGGCTAGGTGAGCAGTTCTTC.

CDR3 sequence reads: CASSLDGGGSPLHF. The CDR3 nucleotides read TGTGCCAGCAGCTTAGACGGGGGAGGTTCACCCCTCCACTTT. The chain couples TRBV7-9 to TRBJ1-6, with D perhaps TRBD1 (5 bases). V gave up 1 base and J gave up 9 bases, with 10 bases separating them. The CDR3 length is 14 residues. Germline lookup yields CDR1 SEHNR and CDR2 FQNEAQ (reference sequence).

CDR3 sequence: CASRTLGQGVGEQYF. The DNA for the CDR3 is TGTGCCAGCAGGACCTTGGGACAGGGTGTGGGAGAGCAGTACTTC. J is TRBJ2-7 and V is TRBV28; 9 bases line up with TRBD1. The CDR3 runs 15 residues. The junction had 13 bases not matched to a gene; V was cut back by 6 bases and J by 7 bases. Germline V gene lookup returns CDR1 MDHEN and CDR2 SYDVKM.

This clone was seen more than once but under ten times. The chain joins TRBV27 to TRBJ2-7; the match to TRBD1 covers 10 bases. The CDR3 length is 14 residues. With V trimmed by 6 bases and J by 0 bases, 2 bases remained unmatched. Germline V lookup: CDR1 MNHEY, CDR2 SMNVEV (reference sequence). The DNA of the CDR3 is TGTGCCAGCAGATGGACAGGGGGCTCCTACGAGCAGTACTTC. The encoded protein is CASRWTGGSYEQYF.

V usage is TRBV5-1 and J usage is TRBJ1-5; tentative D call: TRBD1 (5 bases). The CDR3 length is 15 residues. V lost 0 bases, J lost 7 bases, and 14 bases lay in between. In germline, CDR1 is SGHRS, CDR2 YFSETQ. CDR3 coding DNA: TGCGCCAGCAGCTTGGCCCCCGGGAGGGGACAGCCCCAGCATTTT. It codes for CASSLAPGRGQPQHF.

The chain joins TRBV27 to TRBJ1-2; D may be TRBD1 (5 bases). The CDR3 totals 14 residues. V was cut by 3 bases and J by 8 bases, with 16 bases left in between. Looked up from germline, CDR1 is MNHEY and CDR2 is SMNVEV (reference sequence). CDR3 nucleotide sequence: TGTGCCAGCAGTTTCGGACACTCCCGAGGCGGCTACACCTTC. Translated: CASSFGHSRGGYTF.

V usage is TRBV30 and J usage is TRBJ1-6; D gene unclear. V lost 4 bases to trimming and J lost 5 bases, with 6 bases between them. Germline V CDR1 and CDR2: GTSNPN, SVGIG (reference sequence). The CDR3 sequence is 12 residues long. CDR3 DNA sequence: TGTGCCTGGATTCAGAATAATTCACCCCTCCACTTT. Its protein product is CAWIQNNSPLHF.

The V and J genes are TRBV2 and TRBJ1-1; D is unclear. CDR3 size: 17 residues. Germline values: CDR1 SNHLY, CDR2 FYNNEI. V was shortened by 7 bases and J by 1 base, with 22 bases between the two germline ends. In DNA, the CDR3 is TGTGCCAGCATGACCTTAACAGTATATCCAGGGAACACTGAAGCTTTCTTT. Its translation is CASMTLTVYPGNTEAFF.

The chain has TRBV6-6 and TRBJ1-5, with D uncertain. Trimming took off 11 bases at V and 7 bases at J, with 9 bases between the two ends. The CDR3 is 10 residues long. Germline CDR1 and CDR2: MNHNY and SVGAGI (reference sequence). The CDR3 protein is CAAAKQPQHF. The CDR3 nucleotides are TGTGCCGCGGCCAAACAGCCCCAGCATTTT.

This clone showed up just once. The rearrangement joins TRBV3-1 (or the pseudogene TRBV3-2) to TRBJ2-5; D not certain. The germline CDR1 and CDR2 sequences are LGHDT and YNNKEL (reference sequence). The CDR3 runs 12 residues. V was cut by 8 bases and J by 5 bases, with 12 bases left in between. DNA for the CDR3: TGTGCCAGCTCCCCGTCGTTGGAGACCCAGTACTTC. Translation gives CASSPSLETQYF.

The chain couples TRBV7-2 to TRBJ2-5; 9 bases align to TRBD2. With V trimmed by 1 base and J by 4 bases, 7 bases remained unmatched. Germline V gene sequence: CDR1 SGHTA, CDR2 FQGNSA. The CDR3 extends over 16 amino acids. CDR3 in amino acids: CASSLVALAGRETQYF. CDR3 bases: TGTGCCAGCAGCTTAGTGGCGCTAGCGGGGCGAGAGACCCAGTACTTC.